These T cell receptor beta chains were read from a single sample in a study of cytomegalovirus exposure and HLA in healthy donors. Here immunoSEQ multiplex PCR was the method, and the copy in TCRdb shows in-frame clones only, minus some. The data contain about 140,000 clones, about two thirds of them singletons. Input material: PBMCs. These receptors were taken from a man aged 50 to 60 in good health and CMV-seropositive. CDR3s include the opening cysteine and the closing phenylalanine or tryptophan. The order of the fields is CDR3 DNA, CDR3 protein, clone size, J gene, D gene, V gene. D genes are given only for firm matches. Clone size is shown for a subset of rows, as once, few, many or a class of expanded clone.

cdr3_nt: TGCGCCAGCAGCTTGGTACTAGAGCCTGAGCAGTTCTTC
cdr3_aa: CASSLVLEPEQFF
clone_size: .
j_call: TRBJ2-1
d_call: .
v_call: TRBV5-1

cdr3_nt: TGCAGCGTGCAGACAGGGGATTTGATCTCTGGAAACACCATATATTTT
cdr3_aa: CSVQTGDLISGNTIYF
clone_size: once
j_call: TRBJ1-3
d_call: TRBD1
v_call: TRBV29-1

cdr3_nt: TGTGCCAGCAGCTTAGTGGAAGTGGGGACAGGAACAGATACGCAGTATTTT
cdr3_aa: CASSLVEVGTGTDTQYF
clone_size: .
j_call: TRBJ2-3
d_call: TRBD1
v_call: TRBV7-2

cdr3_nt: TGTGCCAGCAGTTACGGCGGGGAGGGCACTGAAGCTTTCTTT
cdr3_aa: CASSYGGEGTEAFF
clone_size: .
j_call: TRBJ1-1
d_call: .
v_call: TRBV6-5

cdr3_nt: TGCGCCAGCAGCCAAGAACGCGGGGGGACCTATGGCTACACCTTC
cdr3_aa: CASSQERGGTYGYTF
clone_size: once
j_call: TRBJ1-2
d_call: .
v_call: TRBV4-1

cdr3_nt: TGTGCCAGCAGCATCCGGGACAGGGGTCACGGGGAGCTGTTTTTT
cdr3_aa: CASSIRDRGHGELFF
clone_size: few
j_call: TRBJ2-2
d_call: TRBD1
v_call: TRBV5-4

cdr3_nt: TGTGCCAGCAGAAGGGAACAGGACACTGAAGCTTTCTTT
cdr3_aa: CASRREQDTEAFF
clone_size: .
j_call: TRBJ1-1
d_call: .
v_call: TRBV6-5

cdr3_nt: TGTGCCAGCAGCGGACTCTCACCTCGTCAGCCCCAGCATTTT
cdr3_aa: CASSGLSPRQPQHF
clone_size: .
j_call: TRBJ1-5
d_call: .
v_call: TRBV2

cdr3_nt: TGTGCCAGCAGCAAAGACAGGACAGGCAATTCTGGGGCCAACGTCCTGACTTTC
cdr3_aa: CASSKDRTGNSGANVLTF
clone_size: .
j_call: TRBJ2-6
d_call: TRBD1
v_call: TRBV2

cdr3_nt: TGCAGCGTGAGACTAGCGGGGGACGGTACGCAGTATTTT
cdr3_aa: CSVRLAGDGTQYF
clone_size: .
j_call: TRBJ2-3
d_call: TRBD2
v_call: TRBV29-1

cdr3_nt: TGTGCCAGCAGTGTGACAGGGGGCGCGTACGAGCAGTACTTC
cdr3_aa: CASSVTGGAYEQYF
clone_size: .
j_call: TRBJ2-7
d_call: TRBD1
v_call: TRBV2

cdr3_nt: TGTGCCAGCAGTGATTTGGGGTGGGAGGGACTAGCGAAAAACGAGCAGTACTTC
cdr3_aa: CASSDLGWEGLAKNEQYF
clone_size: .
j_call: TRBJ2-7
d_call: TRBD2
v_call: TRBV2

cdr3_nt: TGTGCCAGCAGTGAAGCGTCAACAGGGCTGAGGGCCAAAAACATTCAGTACTTC
cdr3_aa: CASSEASTGLRAKNIQYF
clone_size: once
j_call: TRBJ2-4
d_call: .
v_call: TRBV6-1

cdr3_nt: TGTGCCATCAGTGACAGGGGGGAAGCTTTCTTT
cdr3_aa: CAISDRGEAFF
clone_size: .
j_call: TRBJ1-1
d_call: TRBD1
v_call: TRBV10-3

cdr3_nt: TGTGCCATCAGACAAAACCTACAGCGGGGATACACCGGGGAGCTGTTTTTT
cdr3_aa: CAIRQNLQRGYTGELFF
clone_size: .
j_call: TRBJ2-2
d_call: TRBD2
v_call: TRBV10-3

cdr3_nt: TGTGCCAGCACGGGACTAGGGGTCTCAGATACGCAGTATTTT
cdr3_aa: CASTGLGVSDTQYF
clone_size: few
j_call: TRBJ2-3
d_call: TRBD2
v_call: TRBV2

cdr3_nt: TGTGCCAGCAGCTCCCATTCTGCGGGCTTAGGGGAAAAACTGTTTTTT
cdr3_aa: CASSSHSAGLGEKLFF
clone_size: .
j_call: TRBJ1-4
d_call: .
v_call: TRBV28

cdr3_nt: TGTGCCAGCAGCCGAGGGGTAGCGGGGGGGACATACGAGCAGTACTTC
cdr3_aa: CASSRGVAGGTYEQYF
clone_size: .
j_call: TRBJ2-7
d_call: TRBD2
v_call: TRBV6-6

cdr3_nt: TGTGCCAGCAGTCTGGACAAGGTGTCTAGCACAGATACGCAGTATTTT
cdr3_aa: CASSLDKVSSTDTQYF
clone_size: .
j_call: TRBJ2-3
d_call: .
v_call: TRBV25-1

cdr3_nt: TGTGCCAGCAGCTACGTCAGCGGGAGTCTCGAGCAGTACTTC
cdr3_aa: CASSYVSGSLEQYF
clone_size: .
j_call: TRBJ2-7
d_call: TRBD2
v_call: TRBV7-9

cdr3_nt: TGTGCCAGTAGTGAGAATAGAGGGGACACCCCGAAAGCTTTCTTT
cdr3_aa: CASSENRGDTPKAFF
clone_size: .
j_call: TRBJ1-1
d_call: .
v_call: TRBV19

cdr3_nt: TGCAGCGTTCTGACAGGGGGGCACACTGAAGCTTTCTTT
cdr3_aa: CSVLTGGHTEAFF
clone_size: .
j_call: TRBJ1-1
d_call: TRBD1
v_call: TRBV29-1

cdr3_nt: TGCGCCAGCAGCCAACTTAGCGGGGCCTCCTACAATGAGCAGTTCTTC
cdr3_aa: CASSQLSGASYNEQFF
clone_size: .
j_call: TRBJ2-1
d_call: TRBD2
v_call: TRBV4-1

cdr3_nt: TGTGCCAGCAGAGGTGGACAGGCAGCCAAAAACATTCAGTACTTC
cdr3_aa: CASRGGQAAKNIQYF
clone_size: .
j_call: TRBJ2-4
d_call: TRBD1
v_call: TRBV27

cdr3_nt: TGTGCCAGCAGTCGGACAGGGGGCAATCAGCCCCAGCATTTT
cdr3_aa: CASSRTGGNQPQHF
clone_size: .
j_call: TRBJ1-5
d_call: TRBD1
v_call: TRBV6-5

cdr3_nt: TGTGCCAGCAGCGGGCCCGGCCAAGAGACCCAGTACTTC
cdr3_aa: CASSGPGQETQYF
clone_size: few
j_call: TRBJ2-5
d_call: .
v_call: TRBV7-2

cdr3_nt: TGTGCCAGCTCACCACCGGGCGAAGGCTACACCTTC
cdr3_aa: CASSPPGEGYTF
clone_size: .
j_call: TRBJ1-2
d_call: .
v_call: TRBV18

cdr3_nt: TGTGCCAGCAGCTTACTCCTAGCCGACAATGAGCAGTTCTTC
cdr3_aa: CASSLLLADNEQFF
clone_size: .
j_call: TRBJ2-1
d_call: .
v_call: TRBV7-3

cdr3_nt: TGTGCCAGCAGCCTACGGGGGTTCTACGAGCAGTACTTC
cdr3_aa: CASSLRGFYEQYF
clone_size: few
j_call: TRBJ2-7
d_call: .
v_call: TRBV13

cdr3_nt: TGCGCCAGCAGCTTGGAGAGGGGGATTGGTGGCTACACCTTC
cdr3_aa: CASSLERGIGGYTF
clone_size: .
j_call: TRBJ1-2
d_call: .
v_call: TRBV5-1

cdr3_nt: TGTGCCAGCAGTACCGTCCGGGGCACTGAAGCTTTCTTT
cdr3_aa: CASSTVRGTEAFF
clone_size: .
j_call: TRBJ1-1
d_call: .
v_call: TRBV2

cdr3_nt: TGTGCCGGGCTCCAAGCGGGTGGCTCGGATGAGCAGTTCTTC
cdr3_aa: CAGLQAGGSDEQFF
clone_size: .
j_call: TRBJ2-1
d_call: .
v_call: TRBV5-6